These T cell receptor beta chains were read from a single sample in a study of blood T cells in healthy people across ages. A single record per CDR3 protein comes from TCRdb applying MiXCR to the 5' RACE reads. The table shows about 2 million distinct CDR3 sequences, with roughly 50% occurring only once. Material: blood. These receptors all stem from a woman between 40 and 50 years old in good health. The conserved cysteine and the conserved F or W are not part of the CDR3 here.

TRBJ1-2 TRBV11-2 ASSLTTVSLDGYT
TRBJ2-5 TRBV7-3 ASSPRWRGPPNNEQY
TRBJ2-6 TRBV20-1 SARDQSGSGANVLT
TRBJ1-5 TRBV4-1 ASSQAPDQPQH
TRBJ1-1 TRBV10-2 ASSDSQRTGVTEAF
TRBJ2-1 TRBV29-1 SVDRNEQF
TRBJ2-5 TRBV7-9 ASSRGLAGVLKETQY
TRBJ2-5 TRBV4-3 ASSQRQGFEETQY
TRBJ2-1 TRBV29-1 SVSSGVYNKQF
TRBJ2-7 TRBV5-4 ASSPDLQSYEQY
TRBJ2-7 TRBV6-4 ASSDRLDRASYEQY
TRBJ2-7 TRBV12-3/TRBV12-4 ASRPRGWEAYEQY
TRBJ2-1 TRBV7-3 ASSLFQHEQF
TRBJ1-4 TRBV7-9 ASRPPVGKLF
TRBJ2-5 TRBV20-1 SAHAGTGETQY
TRBJ2-1 TRBV7-2 ASSPHRTSPSNEQF
TRBJ2-5 TRBV20-1 SAPRGSPGETQY
TRBJ2-7 TRBV27 ASSFFGARNEQY
TRBJ1-2 TRBV4-3 ASSATHRGEDYGYT
TRBJ1-1 TRBV6-2/TRBV6-3 ASRRAGPEAF
TRBJ2-5 TRBV28 ASSGGGAFQETQY
TRBJ2-1 TRBV4-2 ASSQEPHRSNEQF